A selection of T cell receptor beta chains follows, all from one sample in a study of T cells in Graves' hyperthyroidism and ophthalmopathy. In TCRdb, the multiplex PCR reads were re-called with MiXCR into one record per CDR3 protein. The data show 360,000 or so distinct CDR3 sequences, 15% to 20% seen once. The sample comprised blood. Source of these receptors: a woman aged 40 to 50 with Graves' ophthalmopathy. Both conserved end residues are part of each CDR3. The D gene is left open where the match is weak. Where a row states a size, it is once, few, many or the class of an expanded clone; other rows omit it.

>.|many|TRBV7-9|TRBJ1-1
TGTGCCAGCAGGGGCAGGGAGGCTGAAGCTTTCTTT
CASRGREAEAFF
>TRBD2|many|TRBV18|TRBJ2-2
TGTGCCAGCCAAACTAGCGTTGCCGGGGAGCTGTTTTTT
CASQTSVAGELFF
>.|many|TRBV19|TRBJ2-7
TGTGCCAGTAGTGTCCCCGGCGGCGAGCAGTACTTC
CASSVPGGEQYF
>TRBD1|many|TRBV20-1|TRBJ2-7
TGCAGTGCTTACCGGGACAGGGCAATCGAGCAGTACTTC
CSAYRDRAIEQYF
>TRBD1|many|TRBV5-1|TRBJ2-5
TGCGCCAGCAGCTCAGGGGGCTGGGAAGAGACCCAGTACTTC
CASSSGGWEETQYF
>TRBD1|.|TRBV28|TRBJ2-5
TGTGCCAGCAGTTCTCTACCCGGGACAGGGTTCGGAACCCAGTACTTC
CASSSLPGTGFGTQYF
>.|.|TRBV28|TRBJ1-2
TGTGCCACCAGGGAGGAGAACTATGGCTACACCTTC
CATREENYGYTF
>TRBD2|many|TRBV20-1|TRBJ2-7
TGCAGTGCTAACCAGCGGGAGGGCCGCTACGAGCAGTACTTC
CSANQREGRYEQYF
>TRBD2|many|TRBV11-3|TRBJ2-5
TGTGCCAGCAGCTTATCCGGGACTAGCACAGAGACCCAGTACTTC
CASSLSGTSTETQYF
>.|many|TRBV6-2/TRBV6-3|TRBJ2-2
TGTGCCAGCAGAAAACAAAGAGGGGTTAGTGACGGGGAGCTGTTTTTT
CASRKQRGVSDGELFF
>.|many|TRBV6-2/TRBV6-3|TRBJ1-5
TGTGCCAGCAGTTACTCGGCGCTGGGCCAGCCCCAGCATTTT
CASSYSALGQPQHF
>TRBD1|many|TRBV6-2/TRBV6-3|TRBJ2-7
TGTGCCAGCAGTTACTCGTTTTCGGTTGGGACAGGGGCATCCTACGAGCAGTACTTC
CASSYSFSVGTGASYEQYF
>.|many|TRBV3-1|TRBJ1-3
TGTGCCAGCAGCCAAGATTCACGGGCAAACACCATATATTTT
CASSQDSRANTIYF
>TRBD2|few|TRBV4-1|TRBJ2-7
TGCGCCAGCAGCCAACGGCGGGAGGGCCACGAGCAGTACTTC
CASSQRREGHEQYF
>.|.|TRBV7-8|TRBJ2-5
TGTGCCAGCAGCCTCGGACATCTCCAAGAGACCCAGTACTTC
CASSLGHLQETQYF
>.|.|TRBV6-5|TRBJ1-5
TGTGCCAGCAGTTACCTCTCGGCCCCCGGGAGTCAGCCCCAGCATTTT
CASSYLSAPGSQPQHF
>.|many|TRBV11-3|TRBJ1-2
TGTGCCAGCAGCTTAGGTCTTTCCGCCTTTTCCGGTGGCTACACCTTC
CASSLGLSAFSGGYTF
>.|few|TRBV3-1|TRBJ2-7
TGTGCCAGCAGTCAGGGGATCGGGGCCTACGAGCAGTACTTC
CASSQGIGAYEQYF